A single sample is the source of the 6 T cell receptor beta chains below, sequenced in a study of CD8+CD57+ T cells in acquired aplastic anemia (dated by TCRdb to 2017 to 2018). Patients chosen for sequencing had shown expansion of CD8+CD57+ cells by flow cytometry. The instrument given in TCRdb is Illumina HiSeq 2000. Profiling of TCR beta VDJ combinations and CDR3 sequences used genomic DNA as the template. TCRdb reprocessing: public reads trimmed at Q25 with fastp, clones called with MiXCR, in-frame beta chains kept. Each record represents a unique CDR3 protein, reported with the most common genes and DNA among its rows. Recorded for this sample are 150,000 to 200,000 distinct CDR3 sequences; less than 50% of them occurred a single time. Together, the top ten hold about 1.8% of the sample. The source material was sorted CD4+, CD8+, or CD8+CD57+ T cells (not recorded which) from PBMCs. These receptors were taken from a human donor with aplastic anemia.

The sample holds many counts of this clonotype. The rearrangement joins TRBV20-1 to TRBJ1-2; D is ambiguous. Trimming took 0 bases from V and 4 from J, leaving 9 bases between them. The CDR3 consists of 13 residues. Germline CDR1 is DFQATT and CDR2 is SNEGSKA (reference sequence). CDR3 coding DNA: TGCAGTGCTAGAGATCCTGACACCTATGGCTACACCTTC. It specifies CSARDPDTYGYTF.

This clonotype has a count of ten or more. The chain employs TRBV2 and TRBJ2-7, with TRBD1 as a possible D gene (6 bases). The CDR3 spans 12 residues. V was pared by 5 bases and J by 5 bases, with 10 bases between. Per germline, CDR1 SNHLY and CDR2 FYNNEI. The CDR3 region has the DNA TGTGCCAGCAGTACAGGGTTCCACGAGCAGTACTTC. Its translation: CASSTGFHEQYF.

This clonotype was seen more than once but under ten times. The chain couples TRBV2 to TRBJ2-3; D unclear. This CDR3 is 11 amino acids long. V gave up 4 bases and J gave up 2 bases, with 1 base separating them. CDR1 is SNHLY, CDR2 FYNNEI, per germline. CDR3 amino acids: CASSVTDTQYF. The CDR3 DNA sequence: TGTGCCAGCAGTGTCACAGATACGCAGTATTTT.

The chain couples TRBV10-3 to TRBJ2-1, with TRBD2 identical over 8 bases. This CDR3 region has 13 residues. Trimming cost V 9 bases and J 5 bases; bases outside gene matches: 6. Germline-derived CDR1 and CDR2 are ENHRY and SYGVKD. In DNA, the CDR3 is TGTGCCATAGAGCGGGAGAAGCACAATGAGCAGTTCTTC. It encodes CAIEREKHNEQFF.

This CDR3 reads CATSRDMDEQYF. Here the CDR3 DNA reads TGTGCCACCAGCAGAGATATGGACGAGCAGTACTTC. V usage is TRBV15 and J usage is TRBJ2-7; D gene ambiguous. The CDR3 has 12 residues. Germline V lookup: CDR1 LNHNV, CDR2 YYDKDF (reference sequence). V was clipped by 0 bases and J by 5 bases, with 5 bases between them.

This CDR3 is CASSAGQSNQPQHF. For the CDR3, the DNA is TGTGCCAGCAGCGCCGGACAGTCCAATCAGCCCCAGCATTTT. The chain employs TRBV5-6 and TRBJ1-5, with a possible D match to TRBD1 (6 bases). CDR3 length: 14 residues. With 4 bases removed from V and 3 bases from J, the gap between germline ends came to 11 bases. CDR1 and CDR2 from the germline V gene are SGHDT and YYEEEE.